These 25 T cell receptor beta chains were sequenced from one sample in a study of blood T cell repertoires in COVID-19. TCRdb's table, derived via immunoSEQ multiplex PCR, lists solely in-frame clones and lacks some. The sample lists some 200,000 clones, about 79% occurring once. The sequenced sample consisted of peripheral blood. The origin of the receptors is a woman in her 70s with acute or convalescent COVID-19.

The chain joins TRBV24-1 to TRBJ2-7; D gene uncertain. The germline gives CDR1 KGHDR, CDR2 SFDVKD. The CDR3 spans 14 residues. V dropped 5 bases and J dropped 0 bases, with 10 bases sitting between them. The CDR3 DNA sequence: TGTGCCACCAGTGCGGCAGGCCGCTCCTACGAGCAGTACTTC. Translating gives CATSAAGRSYEQYF.

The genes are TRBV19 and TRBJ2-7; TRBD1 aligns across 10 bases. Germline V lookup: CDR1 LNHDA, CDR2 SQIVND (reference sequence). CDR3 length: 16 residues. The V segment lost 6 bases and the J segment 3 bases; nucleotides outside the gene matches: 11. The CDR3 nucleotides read TGTGCCAGTAGACCGGTTGCGACAGGGGGCGGCTACGAGCAGTACTTC. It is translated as CASRPVATGGGYEQYF.

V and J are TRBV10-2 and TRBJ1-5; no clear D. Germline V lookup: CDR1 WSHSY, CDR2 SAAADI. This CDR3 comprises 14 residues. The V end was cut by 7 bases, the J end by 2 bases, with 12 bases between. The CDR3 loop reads CASNEEEGNQPQHF. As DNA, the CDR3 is TGCGCCAGCAATGAAGAGGAAGGCAATCAGCCCCAGCATTTT.

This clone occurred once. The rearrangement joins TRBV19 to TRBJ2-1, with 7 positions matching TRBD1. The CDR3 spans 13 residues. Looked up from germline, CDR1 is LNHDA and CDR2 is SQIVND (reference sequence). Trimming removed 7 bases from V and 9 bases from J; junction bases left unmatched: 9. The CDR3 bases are TGTGCCAGTAAGACGACAGGGCCCGGTGAGCAGTTCTTC. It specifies CASKTTGPGEQFF.

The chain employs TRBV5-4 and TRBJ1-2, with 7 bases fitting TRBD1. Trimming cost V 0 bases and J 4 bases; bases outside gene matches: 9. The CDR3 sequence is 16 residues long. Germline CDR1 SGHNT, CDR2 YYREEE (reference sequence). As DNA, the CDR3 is TGTGCCAGCAGCTTGGCGGGGACAGAGGAATCCTATGGCTACACCTTC. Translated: CASSLAGTEESYGYTF.

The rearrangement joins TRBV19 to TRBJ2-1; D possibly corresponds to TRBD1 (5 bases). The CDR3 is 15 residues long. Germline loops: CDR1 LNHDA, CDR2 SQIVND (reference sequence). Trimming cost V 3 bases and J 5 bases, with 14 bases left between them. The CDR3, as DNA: TGTGCCAGTAGTATCGGGCGACAGCGTCACAATGAGCAGTTCTTC. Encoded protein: CASSIGRQRHNEQFF.

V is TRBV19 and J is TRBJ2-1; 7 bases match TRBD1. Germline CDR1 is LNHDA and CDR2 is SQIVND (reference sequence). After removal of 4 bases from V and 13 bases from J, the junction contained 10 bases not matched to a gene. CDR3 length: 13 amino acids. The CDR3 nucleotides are TGTGCCAGTAGTACCGAGGGACAGTCCACTCAGTTCTTC. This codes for CASSTEGQSTQFF.

The CDR3 region is CATRQGTANTEAFF. CDR3 in DNA: TGTGCCACCAGGCAAGGGACAGCTAACACTGAAGCTTTCTTT. J is TRBJ1-1 and V is TRBV24-1; 7 nucleotides align to TRBD1. CDR1 and CDR2 (germline): KGHDR, SFDVKD. This CDR3 region has 14 residues. The trim removed 7 bases at V and 2 bases at J, leaving 6 bases unmatched.

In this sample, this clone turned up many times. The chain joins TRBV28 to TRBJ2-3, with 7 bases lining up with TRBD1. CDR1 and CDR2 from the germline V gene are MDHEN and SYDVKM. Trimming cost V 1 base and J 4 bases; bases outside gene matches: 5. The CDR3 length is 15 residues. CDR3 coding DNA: TGTGCCAGCAGTTTATTTGACAGGGCAGCAGATACGCAGTATTTT. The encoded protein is CASSLFDRAADTQYF. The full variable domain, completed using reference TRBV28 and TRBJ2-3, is DVKVTQSSRYLVKRTGEKVFLECVQDMDHENMFWYRQDPGLGLRLIYFSYDVKMKEKGDIPEGYSVSREKKERFSLILESASTNQTSMYLCASSLFDRAADTQYFGPGTRLTVL.

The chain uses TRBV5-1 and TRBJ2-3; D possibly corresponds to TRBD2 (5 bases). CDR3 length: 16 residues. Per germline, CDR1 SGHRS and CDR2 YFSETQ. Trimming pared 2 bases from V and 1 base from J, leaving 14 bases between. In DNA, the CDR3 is TGCGCCAGCAGCTTATTCCGGCGGGTGGGCACAGATACGCAGTATTTT. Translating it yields CASSLFRRVGTDTQYF.

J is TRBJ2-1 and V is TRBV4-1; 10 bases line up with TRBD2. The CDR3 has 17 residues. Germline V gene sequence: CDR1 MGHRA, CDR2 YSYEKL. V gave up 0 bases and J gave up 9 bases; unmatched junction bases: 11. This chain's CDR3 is CASSQEGRASGSGEQFF. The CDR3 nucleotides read TGCGCCAGCAGCCAAGAGGGGAGGGCTAGCGGGAGTGGTGAGCAGTTCTTC.

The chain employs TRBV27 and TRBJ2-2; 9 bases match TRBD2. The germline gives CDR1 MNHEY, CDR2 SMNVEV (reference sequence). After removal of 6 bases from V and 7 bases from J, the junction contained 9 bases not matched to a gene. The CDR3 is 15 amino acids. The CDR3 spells CASRPAGGEGGELFF. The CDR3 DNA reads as TGTGCCAGCAGACCAGCGGGAGGAGAGGGCGGGGAGCTGTTTTTT.

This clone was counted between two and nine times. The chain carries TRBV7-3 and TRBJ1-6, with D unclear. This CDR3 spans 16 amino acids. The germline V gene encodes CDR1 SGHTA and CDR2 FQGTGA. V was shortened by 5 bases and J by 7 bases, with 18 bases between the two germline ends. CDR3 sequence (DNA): TGTGCCAGCAGCAAATTGGCCGCCAGAAACAATTCACCCCTCCACTTT. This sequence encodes CASSKLAARNNSPLHF.

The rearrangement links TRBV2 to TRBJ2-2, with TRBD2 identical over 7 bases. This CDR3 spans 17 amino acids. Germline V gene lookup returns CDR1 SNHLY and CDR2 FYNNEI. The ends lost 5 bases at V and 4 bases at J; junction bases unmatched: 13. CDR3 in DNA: TGTGCCAGCAGTCTTCTAGCGGTTGAAGTGGGCACCGGGGAGCTGTTTTTT. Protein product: CASSLLAVEVGTGELFF.

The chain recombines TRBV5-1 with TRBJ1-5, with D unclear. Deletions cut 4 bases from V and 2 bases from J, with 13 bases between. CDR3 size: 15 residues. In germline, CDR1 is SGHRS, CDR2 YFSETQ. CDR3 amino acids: CASSLAGIGNQPQHF. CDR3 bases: TGCGCCAGCAGCCTGGCGGGAATTGGCAATCAGCCCCAGCATTTT.

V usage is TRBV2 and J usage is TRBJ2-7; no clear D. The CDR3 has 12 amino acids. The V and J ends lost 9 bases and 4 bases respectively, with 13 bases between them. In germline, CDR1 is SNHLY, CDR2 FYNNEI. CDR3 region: CASRPLPYEQYF. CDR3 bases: TGTGCCAGTCGCCCACTCCCATACGAGCAGTACTTC.

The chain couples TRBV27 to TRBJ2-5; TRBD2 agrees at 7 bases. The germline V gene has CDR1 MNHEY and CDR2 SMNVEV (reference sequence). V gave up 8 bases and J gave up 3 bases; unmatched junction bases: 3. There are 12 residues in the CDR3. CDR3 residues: CASELAKETQYF. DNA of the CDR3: TGTGCCAGCGAACTAGCGAAAGAGACCCAGTACTTC.

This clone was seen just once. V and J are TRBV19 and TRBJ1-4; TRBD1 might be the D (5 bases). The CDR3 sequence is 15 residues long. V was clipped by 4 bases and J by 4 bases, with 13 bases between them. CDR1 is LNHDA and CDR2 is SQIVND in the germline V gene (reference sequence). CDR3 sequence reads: CASSTPRQNNEKLFF. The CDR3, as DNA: TGTGCCAGTAGTACTCCTCGACAGAATAATGAAAAACTGTTTTTT.

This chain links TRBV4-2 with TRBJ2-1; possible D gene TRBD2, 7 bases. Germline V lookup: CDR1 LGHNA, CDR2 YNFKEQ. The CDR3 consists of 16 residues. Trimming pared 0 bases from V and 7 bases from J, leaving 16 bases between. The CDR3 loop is CASSQESSGGGNEQFF. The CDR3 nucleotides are TGTGCCAGCAGCCAAGAGTCTAGCGGAGGGGGGAATGAGCAGTTCTTC.

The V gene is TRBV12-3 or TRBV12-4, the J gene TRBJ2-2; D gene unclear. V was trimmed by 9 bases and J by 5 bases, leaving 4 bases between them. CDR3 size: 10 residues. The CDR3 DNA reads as TGTGCCAGTGCGACCGGGGAGCTGTTTTTT. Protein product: CASATGELFF.

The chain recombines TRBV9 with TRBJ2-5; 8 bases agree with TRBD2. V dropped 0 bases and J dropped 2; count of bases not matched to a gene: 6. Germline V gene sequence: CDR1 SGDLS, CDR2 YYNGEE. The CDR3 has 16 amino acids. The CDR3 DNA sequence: TGTGCCAGCAGCGTAGGGGGCCTAGCGGGTCAAGAGACCCAGTACTTC. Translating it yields CASSVGGLAGQETQYF.

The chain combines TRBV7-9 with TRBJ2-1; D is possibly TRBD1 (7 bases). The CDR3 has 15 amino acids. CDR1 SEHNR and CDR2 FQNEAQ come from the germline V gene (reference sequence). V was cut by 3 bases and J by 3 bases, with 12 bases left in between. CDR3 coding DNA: TGTGCCAGCAGCTTTTATCAGGGGGGCTACAATGAGCAGTTCTTC. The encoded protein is CASSFYQGGYNEQFF.

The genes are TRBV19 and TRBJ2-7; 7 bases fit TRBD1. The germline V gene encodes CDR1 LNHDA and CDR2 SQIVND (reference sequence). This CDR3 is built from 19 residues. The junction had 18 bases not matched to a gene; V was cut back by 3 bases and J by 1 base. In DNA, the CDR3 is TGTGCCAGTAGTATTAAGCCCAATTTAAGACAGGGATATTCCTACGAGCAGTACTTC. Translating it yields CASSIKPNLRQGYSYEQYF.

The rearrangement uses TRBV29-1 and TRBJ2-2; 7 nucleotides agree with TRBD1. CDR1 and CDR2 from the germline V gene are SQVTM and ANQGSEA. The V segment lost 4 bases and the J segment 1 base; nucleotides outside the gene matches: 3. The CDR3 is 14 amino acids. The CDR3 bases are TGCAGCGTTGTCGGGACAGTGAACACCGGGGAGCTGTTTTTT. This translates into CSVVGTVNTGELFF.

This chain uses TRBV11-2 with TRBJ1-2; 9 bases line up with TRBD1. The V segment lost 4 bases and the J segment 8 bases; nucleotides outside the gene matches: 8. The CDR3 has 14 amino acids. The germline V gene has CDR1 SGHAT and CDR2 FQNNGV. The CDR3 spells CASSSRDRVGGYTF. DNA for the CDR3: TGTGCCAGCAGCTCTCGGGACAGGGTAGGAGGCTACACCTTC.